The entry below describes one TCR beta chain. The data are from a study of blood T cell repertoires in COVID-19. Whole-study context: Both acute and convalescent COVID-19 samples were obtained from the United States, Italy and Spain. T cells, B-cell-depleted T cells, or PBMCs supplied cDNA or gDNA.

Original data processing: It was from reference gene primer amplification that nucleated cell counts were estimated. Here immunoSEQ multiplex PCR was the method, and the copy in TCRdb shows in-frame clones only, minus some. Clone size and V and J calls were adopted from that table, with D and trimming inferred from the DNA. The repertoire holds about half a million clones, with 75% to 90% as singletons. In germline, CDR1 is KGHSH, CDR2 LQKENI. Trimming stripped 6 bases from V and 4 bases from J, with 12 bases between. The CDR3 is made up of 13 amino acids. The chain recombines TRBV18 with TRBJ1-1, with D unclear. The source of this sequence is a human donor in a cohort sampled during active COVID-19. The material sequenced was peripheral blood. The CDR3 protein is CASSPDIGTEAFF. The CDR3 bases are TGTGCCAGCTCCCCCGATATCGGCACTGAAGCTTTCTTT.